These T cell receptor beta chains were read from a single sample in a study of blood T cell repertoires in COVID-19. Generated by immunoSEQ multiplex PCR, the TCRdb table keeps only in-frame clones and is missing some. The sample carries around 100,000 clones, approximately 88% recorded once. The sample comprised peripheral blood. The receptor set was obtained from a man aged 80 or over with acute or convalescent COVID-19. Both conserved end residues are part of each CDR3. Clone size is stated in some rows and not others, as once, few, many or a class when expanded.

clone_size: once
v_call: TRBV30
j_call: TRBJ2-3
cdr3_aa: CAWTRRGSTDTQYF

clone_size: .
v_call: TRBV3-1/TRBV3-2
j_call: TRBJ2-7
cdr3_aa: CASSLQGLAYEQYF

clone_size: .
v_call: TRBV29-1
j_call: TRBJ2-5
cdr3_aa: CSVMQDRETQYF

clone_size: .
v_call: TRBV6-5
j_call: TRBJ1-4
cdr3_aa: CASSAPGVTNEKLFF

clone_size: .
v_call: TRBV6-4
j_call: TRBJ1-5
cdr3_aa: CATLLGGEGNQPQHF

clone_size: .
v_call: TRBV2
j_call: TRBJ1-1
cdr3_aa: CASVRGAGLVLNTEAFF

clone_size: .
v_call: TRBV5-1
j_call: TRBJ2-7
cdr3_aa: CASSPPGRASYEQYF

clone_size: .
v_call: TRBV5-1
j_call: TRBJ1-3
cdr3_aa: CASSPRLQSSGNTIYF

clone_size: .
v_call: TRBV10-3
j_call: TRBJ2-6
cdr3_aa: CAISGGGTSGANVLTF

clone_size: few
v_call: TRBV21-1
j_call: TRBJ1-2
cdr3_aa: CASSPSPKRYGYTF